Below are 32 T cell receptor beta chains sequenced from a single sample in a study of regulatory and conventional T cells in RAG deficiency. Genomic DNA came from blood conventional CD4+ T cells gated CD25-low CD127-high. Sequencing was performed with immunoSEQ multiplex PCR; in TCRdb, only in-frame clones are kept and a portion is missing. Among 45,000 to 50,000 clones, 85% to 90% were seen once, and the ten largest hold 0.51%. The sample was also reused in another study, on regulatory T cells. That paper adds: Amplification used 52 TRBV primers and 13 TRBJ primers.

The sequenced material came from CD4+ effector T cells sorted from blood. Receptor source: a human donor in good health.

V usage is TRBV9 and J usage is TRBJ2-2; possibly TRBD1 for D (5 bases). Trimming stripped 0 bases from V and 7 bases from J, with 10 bases between. In germline, CDR1 is SGDLS, CDR2 YYNGEE. The CDR3 spans 14 residues. The CDR3 DNA reads TGTGCCAGCAGCGTAGGTGGGGCGGACGGGGAGCTGTTTTTT. This translates into CASSVGGADGELFF.

The rearrangement links TRBV6-5 to TRBJ2-7, with D perhaps TRBD1 (5 bases). V shed 4 bases and J shed 1 base, with 17 bases lying between them. Germline V gene data show CDR1 as MNHEY and CDR2 as SVGAGI. CDR3 size: 16 residues. The CDR3 is CASSLSQGTSSYEQYF. The CDR3, as DNA: TGTGCCAGCAGTTTATCCCAGGGAACAAGTTCCTACGAGCAGTACTTC.

This chain links TRBV29-1 with TRBJ1-2; 8 bases map to TRBD1. The germline V gene has CDR1 SQVTM and CDR2 ANQGSEA. CDR3 size: 12 residues. Trimming took 5 bases from V and 3 from J; bases not matched to a gene: 2. CDR3 in amino acids: CSVQGADYGYTF. The CDR3 nucleotides are TGCAGCGTTCAGGGGGCTGACTATGGCTACACCTTC.

The chain uses TRBV6-5 and TRBJ1-2, with TRBD1 matching 8 bases. Germline lookup yields CDR1 MNHEY and CDR2 SVGAGI. The CDR3 has 16 amino acids. The J segment lost 0 bases and the V segment lost 2 bases, leaving 5 bases of the junction unmatched. The CDR3 region is CASSYGQGGTNYGYTF. CDR3 DNA sequence: TGTGCCAGCAGTTACGGACAGGGAGGGACTAACTATGGCTACACCTTC.

The V and J genes are TRBV9 and TRBJ1-1; unclear D gene. This CDR3 spans 13 amino acids. Germline loops: CDR1 SGDLS, CDR2 YYNGEE. Trimming removed 4 bases from V and 1 base from J, with 8 bases in between. In nucleotides, the CDR3 is TGTGCCAGCAGCTCTAGCACGAACACTGAAGCTTTCTTT. Protein product: CASSSSTNTEAFF.

This clone has just a few counts. The rearrangement links TRBV19 to TRBJ1-2, with D possibly being TRBD1 (5 bases). Germline-derived CDR1 and CDR2 are LNHDA and SQIVND (reference sequence). This CDR3 comprises 15 residues. Trimming stripped 6 bases from V and 0 bases from J, with 14 bases between. In nucleotides, the CDR3 is TGTGCCAGTAGAGGTGAAGGGGTAGCTAACTATGGCTACACCTTC. As protein: CASRGEGVANYGYTF.

The chain has TRBV28 and TRBJ2-7, with D hard to call. Germline lookup yields CDR1 MDHEN and CDR2 SYDVKM. CDR3 size: 15 residues. Trimming removed 2 bases at V and 4 bases at J, with 15 bases between. In DNA form, the CDR3 reads TGTGCCAGCAGTTTAAATTTGGTCAGTAAATACGAGCAGTACTTC. Its protein product is CASSLNLVSKYEQYF.

This clone has only one observation. The chain carries TRBV19 and TRBJ2-3; no reliable D call. Germline values: CDR1 LNHDA, CDR2 SQIVND (reference sequence). The CDR3 has 14 amino acids. V lost 4 bases to trimming and J lost 4 bases, with 12 bases between them. Here the CDR3 reads CASSTNPRADTQYF. The CDR3 coding sequence is TGTGCCAGTAGTACCAACCCTAGGGCAGATACGCAGTATTTT.

The chain employs TRBV15 and TRBJ1-3, with unresolved D. This CDR3 has 16 amino acids. The germline V gene has CDR1 LNHNV and CDR2 YYDKDF (reference sequence). V was shortened by 6 bases and J by 3 bases, with 18 bases between the two germline ends. The chain's CDR3 is CATRAGLKLYGNTIYF. CDR3 DNA sequence: TGTGCCACCAGGGCGGGCCTGAAGTTGTATGGAAACACCATATATTTT. The full variable domain, its missing parts supplied by reference TRBV15 and TRBJ1-3, is DAMVIQNPRYQVTQFGKPVTLSCSQTLNHNVMYWYQQKSSQAPKLLFHYYDKDFNNEADTPDNFQSRRPNTSFCFLDIRSPGLGDTAMYLCATRAGLKLYGNTIYFGEGSWLTVV.

The CDR3 sequence: CASSSYRGGYGYTF. The CDR3 DNA reads TGTGCCAGCAGTTCTTACAGGGGGGGCTATGGCTACACCTTC. This chain connects TRBV6-1 to TRBJ1-2, with 8 bases matching TRBD1. CDR1 MNHNS and CDR2 SASEGT come from the germline V gene. Trimming at V came to 5 bases and at J to 4 bases, leaving 6 bases not matched to a gene. CDR3 length equals 14 residues.

Here the CDR3 reads CASSYDNSNQPQHF. CDR3 sequence (DNA): TGTGCCAGCAGCTATGATAATAGCAATCAGCCCCAGCATTTT. This chain uses TRBV7-9 with TRBJ1-5; D unresolved. CDR1 and CDR2 (germline): SEHNR, FQNEAQ (reference sequence). The CDR3 consists of 14 residues. Deletions cut 4 bases from V and 0 bases from J, with 7 bases between.

V and J are TRBV10-3 and TRBJ2-1, with a weak D call TRBD2 (6 bases). The germline V gene encodes CDR1 ENHRY and CDR2 SYGVKD. V shed 2 bases and J shed 10 bases, with 12 bases lying between them. There are 13 residues in the CDR3. CDR3 DNA sequence: TGTGCCATCAGTGAGAGTTTAGCGGCCGAGCAGTTCTTC. It specifies CAISESLAAEQFF.

This chain's CDR3 is CASSAESSGTREQYF. DNA for the CDR3: TGTGCCAGCAGCGCTGAGTCTAGCGGGACGCGCGAGCAGTACTTC. The V gene is TRBV5-4, the J gene TRBJ2-7, with 9 bases matching TRBD2. Germline values: CDR1 SGHNT, CDR2 YYREEE (reference sequence). The CDR3 covers 15 residues. J gave up 6 bases and V 4 bases, and 11 bases lay outside the gene matches.

This clone was found a few times. The chain couples TRBV18 to TRBJ1-3; D is unresolved. Trimming took off 1 base at V and 8 bases at J, with 9 bases between the two ends. Germline CDR1 and CDR2: KGHSH and LQKENI. The CDR3 has 13 amino acids. The CDR3 region has the DNA TGTGCCAGCTCACCACAAGGGCTAGACACCATATATTTT. Its translation: CASSPQGLDTIYF.

The chain recombines TRBV5-4 with TRBJ1-1; TRBD1 agrees at 7 bases. The CDR3 consists of 14 residues. Trimming removed 4 bases from V and 0 bases from J; junction bases left unmatched: 3. Germline CDR1 is SGHNT and CDR2 is YYREEE (reference sequence). The CDR3 DNA follows: TGTGCCAGCAGCGCGGGACAGCTGAACACTGAAGCTTTCTTT. Translating it yields CASSAGQLNTEAFF.

The rearrangement joins TRBV10-3 to TRBJ2-7; D is perhaps TRBD2 (6 bases). Germline CDR1 ENHRY, CDR2 SYGVKD. V lost 4 bases, J lost 1 base, and 11 bases lay in between. The CDR3 has 14 residues. CDR3 sequence: CAISGGTVSYEQYF. CDR3 sequence (DNA): TGTGCCATCAGTGGAGGGACTGTATCCTACGAGCAGTACTTC.

The chain employs TRBV2 and TRBJ1-5, with D possibly TRBD1 on 5 matching bases. V was pared by 7 bases and J by 10 bases, with 14 bases between. This CDR3 has 12 amino acids. In germline, CDR1 is SNHLY, CDR2 FYNNEI. The CDR3 here is CASMGGQGPQHF. DNA for the CDR3: TGTGCCAGCATGGGAGGTCAGGGTCCCCAGCATTTT.

The chain links TRBV5-1 to TRBJ2-5; 8 bases map to TRBD1. V lost 3 bases to trimming and J lost 6 bases; unmatched junction nucleotides: 13. Germline V lookup: CDR1 SGHRS, CDR2 YFSETQ. The CDR3 loop spans 16 amino acids. The CDR3 region is CASSWDKKTGAQTQYF. The CDR3 DNA is TGCGCCAGCAGCTGGGACAAAAAGACAGGGGCGCAGACCCAGTACTTC.

This clone showed up just a few times. The V gene is TRBV21-1, the J gene TRBJ2-7. TRBV21-1 represents a pseudogene. The CDR3 runs to 16 residues. In nucleotides, the CDR3 is TGTGCCAGCAGGTATAAACGGGGCAGGGTCCTCTACGAGCAGTACTTC. It encodes CASRYKRGRVLYEQYF.

The chain couples TRBV9 to TRBJ2-4, with 8 bases aligning to TRBD2. This CDR3 spans 16 amino acids. Germline CDR1 is SGDLS and CDR2 is YYNGEE. V lost 4 bases and J lost 5; bases outside the gene matches: 11. DNA for the CDR3: TGTGCCAGCAGCTCCCCCCCGGGGGGGTTCCAAAACATTCAGTACTTC. Its translation is CASSSPPGGFQNIQYF. The full variable domain, with the rest looked up from reference TRBV9 and TRBJ2-4, is DSGVTQTPKHLITATGQRVTLRCSPRSGDLSVYWYQQSLDQGLQFLIQYYNGEERAKGNILERFSAQQFPDLHSELNLSSLELGDSALYFCASSSPPGGFQNIQYFGAGTRLSVL.

The chain carries TRBV18 and TRBJ2-2; D uncertain. With 3 bases removed from V and 4 bases from J, the gap between germline ends came to 12 bases. The CDR3 is made up of 15 amino acids. Germline CDR1 and CDR2: KGHSH and LQKENI. This CDR3 is CASSPVIPGTGELFF. CDR3 bases: TGTGCCAGCTCACCGGTTATCCCGGGCACCGGGGAGCTGTTTTTT.

The chain couples TRBV7-6 to TRBJ2-3, with 7 bases that match TRBD1. The CDR3 is 14 amino acids. The J segment lost 3 bases and the V segment lost 5 bases, leaving 5 bases of the junction unmatched. The germline CDR1 and CDR2 sequences are SGHVS and FNYEAQ. The CDR3 spells CASSPRQGTDTQYF. As DNA, the CDR3 is TGTGCCAGCAGCCCCAGACAGGGAACAGATACGCAGTATTTT. The full variable domain, its missing parts supplied by reference TRBV7-6 and TRBJ2-3, is GAGVSQSPRYKVTKRGQDVALRCDPISGHVSLYWYRQALGQGPEFLTYFNYEAQQDKSGLPNDRFSAERPEGSISTLTIQRTEQRDSAMYRCASSPRQGTDTQYFGPGTRLTVL.

This rearrangement joins TRBV28 to TRBJ1-4, with a possible D match to TRBD1 (5 bases). The germline V gene encodes CDR1 MDHEN and CDR2 SYDVKM. V gave up 7 bases and J gave up 0 bases, with 15 bases separating them. The CDR3 consists of 16 residues. Here the CDR3 reads CASISGRPATNEKLFF. CDR3 nucleotides: TGTGCCAGCATTTCGGGGCGACCAGCAACTAATGAAAAACTGTTTTTT.

The V call is TRBV5-4, the J call TRBJ2-7; D perhaps matches TRBD2 (6 bases). The germline V gene encodes CDR1 SGHNT and CDR2 YYREEE (reference sequence). Trimming removed 3 bases at V and 1 base at J, with 14 bases between. This CDR3 has 15 amino acids. CDR3 residues: CASSSAFGGSYEQYF. CDR3 nucleotide sequence: TGTGCCAGCAGCTCGGCGTTTGGAGGGTCCTACGAGCAGTACTTC. Supplemented by reference TRBV5-4 and TRBJ2-7, the full variable domain reads ETGVTQSPTHLIKTRGQQVTLRCSSQSGHNTVSWYQQALGQGPQFIFQYYREEENGRGNFPPRFSGLQFPNYSSELNVNALELDDSALYLCASSSAFGGSYEQYFGPGTRLTVT.

J is TRBJ2-5 and V is TRBV18, with TRBD1 identical over 7 bases. In germline, CDR1 is KGHSH, CDR2 LQKENI. The junction had 2 bases not matched to a gene; V was cut back by 4 bases and J by 3 bases. The CDR3 sequence is 13 residues long. CDR3 protein: CASSRDREETQYF. CDR3 in DNA: TGTGCCAGCTCACGCGACAGGGAAGAGACCCAGTACTTC.

DNA of the CDR3: TGTGCCAGCTCATGGGACAGGAACACTGAAGCTTTCTTT. It specifies CASSWDRNTEAFF. V gene TRBV18 combines with J gene TRBJ1-1; TRBD1 aligns across 7 bases. With 5 bases clipped from V and 1 base from J, the junction kept 1 base outside the gene matches. The CDR3 loop spans 13 amino acids. Germline V lookup: CDR1 KGHSH, CDR2 LQKENI.

This chain uses TRBV2 with TRBJ2-7; TRBD1 matches 7 bases. There are 14 residues in the CDR3. The germline V gene has CDR1 SNHLY and CDR2 FYNNEI. J was trimmed by 1 base and V by 0 bases; bases with no gene match: 0. The CDR3 bases are TGTGCCAGCAGTGAAGCGGACAGGTCCTACGAGCAGTACTTC. Translating gives CASSEADRSYEQYF.

The table lists this clone with a few counts. V gene TRBV19 combines with J gene TRBJ1-1; no firm D call. Trimming took 2 bases from V and 1 from J, leaving 8 bases between them. Germline CDR1 LNHDA, CDR2 SQIVND (reference sequence). The CDR3 sequence is 14 residues long. The CDR3 protein is CASSITYKNTEAFF. The CDR3 DNA reads as TGTGCCAGTAGTATAACGTACAAGAACACTGAAGCTTTCTTT. The full variable domain, completed using reference TRBV19 and TRBJ1-1, is DGGITQSPKYLFRKEGQNVTLSCEQNLNHDAMYWYRQDPGQGLRLIYYSQIVNDFQKGDIAEGYSVSREKKESFPLTVTSAQKNPTAFYLCASSITYKNTEAFFGQGTRLTVV.

The chain combines TRBV5-8 with TRBJ1-5; D not resolved. The CDR3 spans 16 residues. Germline values: CDR1 SGHTS, CDR2 YDEGEE. V lost 4 bases and J lost 3, with 17 bases in between. Here the CDR3 reads CASSGPDILNNQPQHF. As DNA, the CDR3 is TGTGCCAGCAGCGGACCCGACATTTTGAACAATCAGCCCCAGCATTTT.

The rearrangement uses TRBV14 and TRBJ2-5; D gene uncertain. The germline CDR1 and CDR2 sequences are SGHDN and FVKESK. V was trimmed by 1 base and J by 4 bases, leaving 7 bases between them. The CDR3 totals 13 residues. CDR3 sequence reads: CASSQGFRETQYF. In DNA, the CDR3 is TGTGCCAGCAGCCAAGGGTTTCGAGAGACCCAGTACTTC.

The chain uses TRBV10-3 and TRBJ1-1; D remains unclear. Germline CDR1 is ENHRY and CDR2 is SYGVKD. The CDR3 totals 14 residues. V lost 5 bases, J lost 3 bases, and 13 bases lay in between. The CDR3 sequence: CAISPQRRDTEAFF. The CDR3 coding sequence is TGTGCCATCAGTCCTCAGAGGCGCGACACTGAAGCTTTCTTT.

V gene TRBV19 combines with J gene TRBJ2-6, with D possibly TRBD1 on 5 matching bases. V was shortened by 4 bases and J by 2 bases, with 12 bases between the two germline ends. The CDR3 contains 16 residues. Germline V gene data show CDR1 as LNHDA and CDR2 as SQIVND (reference sequence). CDR3 sequence (DNA): TGTGCCAGTAGTAACCCGTCGACAGCTGGGGCCAACGTCCTGACTTTC. Translated, it gives CASSNPSTAGANVLTF. Full variable domain (missing parts from reference TRBV19 and TRBJ2-6): DGGITQSPKYLFRKEGQNVTLSCEQNLNHDAMYWYRQDPGQGLRLIYYSQIVNDFQKGDIAEGYSVSREKKESFPLTVTSAQKNPTAFYLCASSNPSTAGANVLTFGAGSRLTVL.